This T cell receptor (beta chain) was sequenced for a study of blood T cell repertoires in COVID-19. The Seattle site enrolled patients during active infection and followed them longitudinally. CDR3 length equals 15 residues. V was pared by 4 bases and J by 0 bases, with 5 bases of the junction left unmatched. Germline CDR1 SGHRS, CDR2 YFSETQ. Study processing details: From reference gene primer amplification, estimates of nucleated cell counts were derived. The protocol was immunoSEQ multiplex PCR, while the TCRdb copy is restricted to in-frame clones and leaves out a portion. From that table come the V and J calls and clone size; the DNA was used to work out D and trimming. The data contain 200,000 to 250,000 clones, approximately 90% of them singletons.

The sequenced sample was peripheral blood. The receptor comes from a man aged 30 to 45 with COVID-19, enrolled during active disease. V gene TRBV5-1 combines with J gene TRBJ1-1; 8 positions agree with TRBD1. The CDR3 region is CASSTDRAMNTEAFF. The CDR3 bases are TGCGCCAGCAGCACGGACAGGGCTATGAACACTGAAGCTTTCTTT.